The 25 T cell receptor beta chains in this list originate from one sample, sequenced in a study of CD8 T cells in Susac syndrome. RNA in amounts of roughly 0.5 to 1 ug was reverse transcribed with random hexamers. MiXCR, run by TCRdb on the immunoSEQ multiplex PCR reads, gives a single entry per CDR3 protein. The sample gives roughly 160,000 distinct CDR3 sequences, around 94% of which show up once; around 0.15% is in the top ten. Material for sequencing was CD4+ T cells from PBMCs. These receptors came from a human donor in good health.

The chain recombines TRBV24-1 with TRBJ2-7; D uncertain. This CDR3 region has 13 residues. Germline V gene sequence: CDR1 KGHDR, CDR2 SFDVKD. V was clipped by 1 base and J by 3 bases, with 6 bases between them. CDR3 sequence (DNA): TGTGCCACCAGTGATTTAATCGTCTACGAGCAGTACTTC. Translated, it gives CATSDLIVYEQYF.

The chain employs TRBV20-1 and TRBJ1-1; TRBD1 is a possible D gene (5 bases). Deletions cut 6 bases from V and 8 bases from J, with 13 bases between. Germline V lookup: CDR1 DFQATT, CDR2 SNEGSKA (reference sequence). The CDR3 totals 11 residues. The CDR3 sequence: CSAKSRDEAFF. The CDR3, as DNA: TGCAGTGCCAAGAGTAGGGACGAAGCTTTCTTT.

The V gene is TRBV3-1, the J gene TRBJ2-1; D is ambiguous. This CDR3 region has 14 residues. Per germline, CDR1 LGHDT and CDR2 YNNKEL (reference sequence). Deletions cut 1 base from V and 5 bases from J, with 9 bases between. The CDR3 DNA is TGTGCCAGCAGCCAAGGGCAGAGTCACAATGAGCAGTTCTTC. The encoded protein is CASSQGQSHNEQFF.

The chain employs TRBV20-1 and TRBJ2-7; D not resolved. In germline, CDR1 is DFQATT, CDR2 SNEGSKA (reference sequence). The CDR3 consists of 15 residues. V lost 0 bases to trimming and J lost 4 bases, with 16 bases between them. DNA for the CDR3: TGCAGTGCTAGAGACCCCGCAGCCAATCTTTACGAGCAGTACTTC. Its protein is CSARDPAANLYEQYF.

CDR3 sequence (DNA): TGCGCCAGCAGCGGGCAGGCGGGAGGCACAGATACGCAGTATTTT. Translated: CASSGQAGGTDTQYF. The chain recombines TRBV4-3 with TRBJ2-3; the match to TRBD2 covers 7 bases. This CDR3 has 15 amino acids. Germline V CDR1 and CDR2: LGHNA, YSLEER. The V segment lost 5 bases and the J segment 1 base; nucleotides outside the gene matches: 6.

This clonotype was recorded once. The chain couples TRBV7-9 to TRBJ1-5; D gene ambiguous. Per the germline V gene, CDR1 is SEHNR and CDR2 is FQNEAQ (reference sequence). The CDR3 runs 15 residues. V was shortened by 0 bases and J by 3 bases, with 9 bases between the two germline ends. The CDR3 DNA reads as TGTGCCAGCAGCTTAGCTGGAACAGACAATCAGCCCCAGCATTTT. Protein product: CASSLAGTDNQPQHF.

This chain joins TRBV9 and TRBJ2-5; the D call may be TRBD1 or TRBD2 (5 bases each). The CDR3 has 14 residues. CDR1 and CDR2 (germline): SGDLS, YYNGEE. V lost 1 base and J lost 1, with 8 bases in between. CDR3 loop: CASSVRGAQETQYF. CDR3 sequence (DNA): TGTGCCAGCAGCGTAAGGGGAGCCCAAGAGACCCAGTACTTC.

The CDR3 region is CASSYGGTGKAAGYTF. The CDR3 nucleotides are TGTGCCAGCAGTTACGGCGGGACAGGGAAAGCGGCGGGCTACACCTTC. The rearrangement links TRBV6-2 or TRBV6-3 to TRBJ1-2; 9 bases agree with TRBD1. The V and J ends lost 2 bases and 8 bases, in that order; junction bases with no gene match: 12. CDR1 MNHEY and CDR2 SVGEGT come from the germline V gene. This CDR3 spans 16 amino acids.

Remarks on this clonotype: Compared with germline, one end of the junction differs, possibly owing to a read error. The J gene is TRBJ2-3, the V gene TRBV6-5; unclear D gene. The length of the CDR3 is 14 residues. Germline CDR1 reads MNHEY; CDR2 reads SVGAGI. The CDR3, as DNA: TGTGCCAACAGTTACAGTCAGCACACAGATACGCAGTATTTT. This codes for CANSYSQHTDTQYF.

V usage is TRBV6-5 and J usage is TRBJ2-5; the D call may be TRBD1 or TRBD2 (5 bases each). The ends were cut back, 4 bases at V and 12 bases at J, with 15 bases in the middle. The CDR3 length is 12 residues. Germline CDR1 reads MNHEY; CDR2 reads SVGAGI. CDR3 residues: CASSSIPGPEYF. The CDR3 region has the DNA TGTGCCAGCAGTTCGATACCGGGACCCGAGTACTTC.

The chain uses TRBV30 and TRBJ2-2; D gene unclear. Trimming removed 2 bases from V and 0 bases from J, with 7 bases in between. The CDR3 runs 14 residues. CDR1 GTSNPN and CDR2 SVGIG come from the germline V gene (reference sequence). DNA of the CDR3: TGTGCCTGGAGTTTTAACGCGAACACCGGGGAGCTGTTTTTT. This gives the protein CAWSFNANTGELFF. Complete variable domain (other parts from reference TRBV30 and TRBJ2-2): SQTIHQWPATLVQPVGSPLSLECTVEGTSNPNLYWYRQAAGRGLQLLFYSVGIGQISSEVPQNLSASRPQDRQFILSSKKLLLSDSGFYLCAWSFNANTGELFFGEGSRLTVL.

The V call is TRBV15, the J call TRBJ1-6; D not resolved. The V gene lost 1 base and the J gene lost 8 bases, with 3 bases spanning the gap. From germline, CDR1 is LNHNV and CDR2 YYDKDF (reference sequence). This CDR3 has 12 residues. This chain's CDR3 is CATSRVDSPLHF. CDR3 nucleotides: TGTGCCACCAGCAGAGTGGATTCACCCCTCCACTTT.

The V and J genes are TRBV6-1 and TRBJ2-7, with D unclear. Germline CDR1 and CDR2: MNHNS and SASEGT. This CDR3 comprises 12 residues. Trimming took off 2 bases at V and 3 bases at J, with 5 bases between the two ends. CDR3 sequence (DNA): TGTGCCAGCAGTGAAAACGGCTACGAGCAGTACTTC. This sequence encodes CASSENGYEQYF.

This clonotype was found once. This chain joins TRBV9 and TRBJ2-1; 12 positions agree with TRBD2. The V segment lost 4 bases and the J segment 7 bases; nucleotides outside the gene matches: 9. The CDR3 is made up of 16 amino acids. The germline V gene encodes CDR1 SGDLS and CDR2 YYNGEE. The CDR3 is CASSPTGTSGRNEQFF. In DNA form, the CDR3 reads TGTGCCAGCAGCCCTACCGGGACTAGCGGGCGAAATGAGCAGTTCTTC.

The CDR3 region has the DNA TGCAGTGCTGGTCTGGGTAGCGGGGGAATAAATGAGCAGTTCTTC. Protein: CSAGLGSGGINEQFF. The chain is built from TRBV20-1 and TRBJ2-1; 9 nucleotides line up with TRBD2. This CDR3 region has 15 residues. Germline CDR1 DFQATT, CDR2 SNEGSKA (reference sequence). The ends lost 5 bases at V and 7 bases at J; junction bases unmatched: 12.

This clonotype was picked up one time. The chain carries TRBV5-6 and TRBJ2-5; TRBD2 agrees at 7 bases. There are 12 residues in the CDR3. The trim removed 1 base at V and 7 bases at J, leaving 1 base unmatched. CDR1 is SGHDT and CDR2 is YYEEEE in the germline V gene. The CDR3 here is CASSLPSGTQYF. The CDR3 region has the DNA TGTGCCAGCAGCTTGCCTAGCGGGACCCAGTACTTC. Full variable domain (missing parts from reference TRBV5-6 and TRBJ2-5): DAGVTQSPTHLIKTRGQQVTLRCSPKSGHDTVSWYQQALGQGPQFIFQYYEEEERQRGNFPDRFSGHQFPNYSSELNVNALLLGDSALYLCASSLPSGTQYFGPGTRLLVL.

Only one count was recorded for this clonotype. CDR3 loop: CASSQSSGFTDTQYF. As DNA, the CDR3 is TGCGCCAGCAGCCAGAGCTCGGGATTCACAGATACGCAGTATTTT. The J gene is TRBJ2-3, the V gene TRBV4-1, with D possibly TRBD2 on 5 matching bases. The ends were cut back, 3 bases at V and 2 bases at J, with 12 bases in the middle. The V gene's germline CDR1 is MGHRA and CDR2 YSYEKL. The CDR3 spans 15 residues.

In its sample, this clonotype was seen once. The chain links TRBV14 to TRBJ1-1; D not resolved. Per germline, CDR1 SGHDN and CDR2 FVKESK. The CDR3 runs to 13 residues. The V end was cut by 4 bases, the J end by 6 bases, with 12 bases between. CDR3 in amino acids: CASSPARRSEAFF. The CDR3 DNA reads TGTGCCAGCAGCCCAGCCAGGAGGTCTGAAGCTTTCTTT.

The rearrangement uses TRBV3-1 and TRBJ2-7; 11 nucleotides line up with TRBD1. The CDR3 contains 15 residues. The germline gives CDR1 LGHDT, CDR2 YNNKEL (reference sequence). Germline trimming cut 5 bases from V and 4 bases from J; bases unmatched to any gene: 7. The CDR3 spells CASSWAGQGAYEQYF. CDR3 DNA: TGTGCCAGCAGCTGGGCCGGACAGGGGGCATACGAGCAGTACTTC.

The rearrangement joins TRBV20-1 to TRBJ2-1; D perhaps matches TRBD1 (5 bases). V was clipped by 2 bases and J by 9 bases, with 17 bases between them. The germline CDR1 and CDR2 sequences are DFQATT and SNEGSKA (reference sequence). There are 14 residues in the CDR3. The CDR3 is CSARFPSQGGEQFF. The CDR3 DNA is TGCAGTGCTAGATTTCCTTCTCAGGGCGGTGAGCAGTTCTTC.

J is TRBJ2-1 and V is TRBV20-1, with 8 bases aligning to TRBD2. The CDR3 contains 13 residues. After removal of 7 bases from V and 5 bases from J, the junction contained 7 bases not matched to a gene. Germline-derived CDR1 and CDR2 are DFQATT and SNEGSKA (reference sequence). CDR3 region: CSVGAGADNEQFF. In DNA form, the CDR3 reads TGCAGTGTAGGAGCGGGGGCCGACAATGAGCAGTTCTTC.

Here the CDR3 DNA reads TGCAGTGCGGGGACAGTCTATGGCTACACCTTC. Its protein is CSAGTVYGYTF. The rearrangement links TRBV20-1 to TRBJ1-2, with TRBD1 identical over 7 bases. Germline CDR1 DFQATT, CDR2 SNEGSKA (reference sequence). The CDR3 spans 11 residues. The J segment lost 4 bases and the V segment lost 6 bases, leaving 2 bases of the junction unmatched.

J is TRBJ2-5 and V is TRBV7-8; D is undetermined. Germline CDR1 reads SGHVS; CDR2 reads FQNEAQ. The CDR3 spans 14 residues. V was pared by 2 bases and J by 1 base, with 8 bases between. This CDR3 is CASSLPGLQETQYF. Here the CDR3 DNA reads TGTGCCAGCAGCTTACCGGGCCTCCAAGAGACCCAGTACTTC.

The count of this clonotype is one. The J gene is TRBJ2-1, the V gene TRBV9, with D unresolved. The CDR3 contains 15 residues. Germline-derived CDR1 and CDR2 are SGDLS and YYNGEE. Trimming took off 0 bases at V and 1 base at J, with 8 bases between the two ends. The CDR3 nucleotides are TGTGCCAGCAGCGTAGATGGGGTATCCTACAATGAGCAGTTCTTC. This translates into CASSVDGVSYNEQFF.

The J gene is TRBJ2-3, the V gene TRBV18; perhaps TRBD2 as D (6 bases). The germline CDR1 and CDR2 sequences are KGHSH and LQKENI. The ends were cut back, 3 bases at V and 0 bases at J, with 13 bases in the middle. The CDR3 loop spans 16 amino acids. The CDR3 bases are TGTGCCAGCTCACCGGGGACTGTTACTAGCACAGATACGCAGTATTTT. It specifies CASSPGTVTSTDTQYF.